One and the same sample provided the 17 T cell receptor beta chains below, sequenced in a study of Graves' ophthalmopathy and Graves' hyperthyroidism. Amplifying from RNA transcripts, the study obtained TCR beta CDR3 regions. HTBI-primed first-round RT-PCR preceded second-round multiplex PCR. TCRdb called the multiplex PCR reads again in MiXCR, with one record for every CDR3 protein. The sample records about 640,000 distinct CDR3 sequences, roughly 39% being singletons. The source material was peripheral blood. The receptors derive from an adult man with Graves' ophthalmopathy.

This chain connects TRBV30 to TRBJ2-2; the D is unclear. Between the trimmed V and J ends, which lost 3 bases and 2 bases, there was a span of 10 bases. This CDR3 region has 14 residues. Germline V gives CDR1 GTSNPN, CDR2 SVGIG (reference sequence). DNA for the CDR3: TGTGCCTGGAGGCCGACACCAAACACCGGGGAGCTGTTTTTT. The encoded protein is CAWRPTPNTGELFF.

This clonotype was recorded at least ten times. This chain links TRBV14 with TRBJ2-5; D gene uncertain. This CDR3 contains 15 residues. Trimming stripped 5 bases from V and 5 bases from J, with 18 bases between. The V gene's germline CDR1 is SGHDN and CDR2 FVKESK. CDR3 DNA sequence: TGTGCCAGCAGCTTAAGGCGTGGTAGCCACGAGACCCAGTACTTC. It translates to CASSLRRGSHETQYF.

Many counts were recorded for this clonotype. The chain has TRBV29-1 and TRBJ1-2; D may be TRBD1 (5 bases). Germline V lookup: CDR1 SQVTM, CDR2 ANQGSEA. Trimming left V 1 base short and J 7 bases short, with 16 bases between. CDR3 length equals 14 residues. CDR3: CSVEAWQGPGGYTF. The CDR3 coding sequence is TGCAGCGTTGAAGCGTGGCAGGGCCCCGGTGGCTACACCTTC.

This chain connects TRBV7-2 to TRBJ2-7, with 8 bases lining up with TRBD1. In germline, CDR1 is SGHTA, CDR2 FQGNSA. The CDR3 extends over 15 amino acids. In nucleotides, the CDR3 is TGTGCTAGAGCCACGGGGACAGGCTTTACCTACGAGCAGTACTTC. It specifies CARATGTGFTYEQYF.

J is TRBJ1-1 and V is TRBV11-1; D not resolved. The ends were cut back, 10 bases at V and 2 bases at J, with 20 bases in the middle. The CDR3 has 15 residues. Germline assignment: CDR1 SGHAT and CDR2 FQDESV (reference sequence). CDR3 nucleotides: TGTGCCAACAGTTACTCGATGCAGGCCAACACTGAAGCTTTCTTT. This gives the protein CANSYSMQANTEAFF.

This clonotype was seen many times. J is TRBJ2-7 and V is TRBV9; tentative D call: TRBD2 (5 bases). The CDR3 covers 15 residues. CDR1 is SGDLS, CDR2 YYNGEE, per germline. The V end was cut by 4 bases, the J end by 5 bases, with 19 bases between. This chain's CDR3 is CASSPEGGYLDEQYF. The CDR3 DNA is TGTGCCAGCAGCCCAGAGGGCGGCTATCTCGACGAGCAGTACTTC.

The chain carries TRBV5-6 and TRBJ1-1; D gene unclear. The CDR3 contains 11 residues. V was shortened by 3 bases and J by 10 bases, with 10 bases between the two germline ends. Per the germline V gene, CDR1 is SGHDT and CDR2 is YYEEEE. The CDR3 sequence is CASSWGEIAFF. As DNA, the CDR3 is TGTGCCAGCAGCTGGGGAGAGATAGCTTTCTTT.

This clonotype was counted at least ten times. The CDR3 is CASSQDVSSGANVLTF. Here the CDR3 DNA reads TGCGCCAGCAGCCAAGATGTAAGCTCTGGGGCCAACGTCCTGACTTTC. The genes are TRBV4-3 and TRBJ2-6; D is uncertain. CDR3 length: 16 residues. V gave up 0 bases and J gave up 0 bases, with 6 bases separating them. Germline V gene data show CDR1 as LGHNA and CDR2 as YSLEER.

This clonotype was detected many times. The rearrangement uses TRBV11-2 and TRBJ2-5; D not resolved. The CDR3 sequence is 12 residues long. The V gene's germline CDR1 is SGHAT and CDR2 FQNNGV. V lost 3 bases and J lost 1, with 3 bases in between. The CDR3, as DNA: TGTGCCAGCAGCTTCGCCCAAGAGACCCAGTACTTC. Translation gives CASSFAQETQYF.

This clonotype has just one count. The rearrangement links TRBV29-1 to TRBJ1-2, with a tentative D call TRBD1 (6 bases). Germline V gene lookup returns CDR1 SQVTM and CDR2 ANQGSEA. V was cut by 3 bases and J by 7 bases, with 15 bases left in between. CDR3 length: 13 amino acids. Here the CDR3 reads CSVDAGAQRGYTF. The CDR3 DNA reads as TGCAGCGTTGACGCAGGGGCACAGCGTGGCTACACCTTC.

This sequence joins TRBV3-1 and TRBJ2-7, with D perhaps assigned TRBD1 or TRBD2 (5 bases each). Per germline, CDR1 LGHDT and CDR2 YNNKEL (reference sequence). The CDR3 loop spans 18 amino acids. Trimming removed 0 bases at V and 3 bases at J, with 21 bases between. The CDR3 coding sequence is TGTGCCAGCAGCCAAGATGCGGTCTTTGGGGGAATGAGCTACGAGCAGTACTTC. Its protein is CASSQDAVFGGMSYEQYF.

This clonotype was recorded at least ten times. The chain carries TRBV7-2 and TRBJ2-7, with 8 bases fitting TRBD1. The CDR3 has 15 residues. Germline lookup yields CDR1 SGHTA and CDR2 FQGNSA. The J segment lost 6 bases and the V segment lost 8 bases, leaving 15 bases of the junction unmatched. The CDR3 spells CASAGQGRGSGEQYF. The CDR3 DNA reads TGTGCCAGCGCAGGACAGGGTCGCGGCTCGGGCGAGCAGTACTTC.

The chain joins TRBV9 to TRBJ2-5, with 15 positions matching TRBD2. V lost 4 bases and J lost 7; bases outside the gene matches: 5. Germline V gene lookup returns CDR1 SGDLS and CDR2 YYNGEE. CDR3 length: 15 amino acids. This CDR3 is CASSTGLAGGGTQYF. The DNA of the CDR3 is TGTGCCAGCAGCACCGGACTAGCGGGAGGGGGGACCCAGTACTTC.

This clonotype was counted many times. The rearrangement uses TRBV19 and TRBJ1-1; TRBD1 might be the D (5 bases). Looked up from germline, CDR1 is LNHDA and CDR2 is SQIVND (reference sequence). The CDR3 length is 14 residues. Trimming left V 4 bases short and J 1 base short, with 10 bases between. In DNA, the CDR3 is TGTGCCAGTAGTAGGGGGAGTAGGAACACTGAAGCTTTCTTT. Residues: CASSRGSRNTEAFF.

The chain carries TRBV10-3 and TRBJ2-7, with D possibly TRBD2 on 6 matching bases. CDR1 ENHRY and CDR2 SYGVKD come from the germline V gene. CDR3 length: 14 amino acids. V was trimmed by 10 bases and J by 3 bases, leaving 19 bases between them. CDR3 region: CATSSRGSNYEQYF. The CDR3, as DNA: TGTGCCACCAGCAGCCGGGGGTCGAACTACGAGCAGTACTTC.

A remark on this clonotype: A much larger clone lies one base from this, so it may be a read error. The chain uses TRBV10-3 and TRBJ1-5; D gene unclear. Trimming left V 3 bases short and J 4 bases short, with 16 bases between. Germline V gene data show CDR1 as ENHRY and CDR2 as SYGVKD. This CDR3 spans 16 amino acids. The CDR3 is CAISEALRITNQPQHF. The CDR3, as DNA: TGTGCCATCAGTGAAGCGCTTCGAATAACGAATCAGCCCCAGCATTTT.

At least ten counts were recorded for this clonotype. The V call is TRBV4-3, the J call TRBJ1-5; D gene uncertain. V was shortened by 1 base and J by 7 bases, with 14 bases between the two germline ends. CDR1 LGHNA and CDR2 YSLEER come from the germline V gene. This CDR3 comprises 15 residues. The CDR3 DNA reads as TGCGCCAGCAGCCAAGTGGCCAGAGGTGACCAGCCCCAGCATTTT. Its translation: CASSQVARGDQPQHF.